The entry that follows covers one T cell receptor (beta chain) sequence. This clone has only a few counts. Its antigen is still unknown. Base qualities are missing; no much larger clone stands one base away. These data belong to a study of cytotoxic CD8 clonotypes in ibrutinib-treated CLL (dated by TCRdb to the early 2020s). Study-wide context: The cohort was composed of more than ten relapsed/refractory and about 15 treatment-naive patients; IGHV unmutated status was identified in 17 to 18 patients. Partial responses were observed in about 24 patients and complete responses in 2; after a median follow-up of 68 months, remission was maintained in around 14 patients and progression was observed in approximately twelve. Response samples were obtained after a median of 12 months of treatment, with a range of about 6 to 40 months. Samples averaged roughly 260,000 productive templates and approximately 100,000 productive rearrangements. Of the approximately 90 participants in the trial, about 26 had longitudinal samples available. Cryopreserved peripheral blood mononuclear cells were obtained prior to treatment, at the time of response, and at either disease progression or sustained remission. All remission and progressive disease samples were collected while patients were still receiving ibrutinib. What the research found in general, with its limitations: Public clonotypes were rare and either shrank or stayed stable during treatment, and the rise in clonality at ibrutinib response reflected expansion of private clonotypes. An increase in clonality was observed at ibrutinib response, with clonality remaining stable during sustained remission and falling back toward baseline at progression. Sustained-remission and progressing patients did not have matched sampling times, and lymph node repertoires were not examined. Baseline clonality exceeded that of age-matched healthy donors and correlated strongly with circulating CD8+ T-cell counts.

Each clonotype received, on average, around 10x coverage in deep resolution sequencing performed on a MiSeq, where the target depth lay between 1 in 1 million and 1 in 200,000 T cells. The immunoSEQ hsTCRB Kit was used to generate the TCR beta libraries. For the original study's pipeline: ImmunoSEQ Data Assistant and ImmunoSEQ Analyzer were used for data analysis, and V, D and J genes were assigned according to IMGT definitions. Clonality, with values ranging from 0 to 1, was calculated as one minus the normalized Shannon entropy of productive rearrangement frequencies. Only overrepresented clonotypes making up at least 0.05% of each patient's repertoire were included in the public clonotype analysis. About a dozen repertoires from age-matched healthy donors, obtained from immuneACCESS, served as clonality controls. Not all clones reach the TCRdb copy of this immuneACCESS table, which keeps in-frame sequences only. Checked studies attribute under half of the gap to unresolved V genes and leave the rest unexplained. The V and J calls and clone size were taken over from that table, and D and trimming were inferred from the DNA. The table for this sample lists around 140,000 clones; 77% of them were counted only once. Around a quarter of the sample rests with the top ten.

V is pared back by 4 bases and J by 6 bases, with 12 bases lying between the germline termini. The CDR3 numbers 14 residues from cysteine through phenylalanine. Left in the record is the CDR3 DNA by itself, 42 bases read in frame from the first base. CDR1 and CDR2, looked up from the germline V gene, are MGHRA and YSYEKL. This specimen's time point label, interpreted: 12 months on ibrutinib. For TCR beta library preparation, 1.5 to 2.5 micrograms of genomic DNA was extracted from cryopreserved PBMCs. Longitudinal blood samples from CLL patients receiving ibrutinib monotherapy were subjected to high-throughput TCR beta sequencing. Patients were enrolled in a phase 2 open-label single-center ibrutinib monotherapy trial.

The chain joins TRBV4-1 to TRBJ2-2; the D gene lacks a confident call. Source: PBMCs, taken after 12 months of ibrutinib treatment. The receptor was isolated from a human donor with chronic lymphocytic leukemia. The CDR3 region reads CASSPTAVPGELFF. DNA sequence: TGCGCCAGCAGCCCTACGGCAGTTCCCGGGGAGCTGTTTTTT.